The 4 T cell receptor beta chains reported below all come from one sample, sequenced in a study of shared clonotypes between healthy human individuals. Using immunoSEQ multiplex PCR, the repertoire was profiled, and TCRdb retains in-frame clones only, with some absent. This sample has just over 2,000,000 clones, with about 94% found just once. Terminally differentiated effector memory CD45RA+ cells were excluded by CCR7 positive selection of CD45RO-negative cells. Sequenced input: naive CD8+ T cells sorted from blood. These receptors came from a man younger than 30 in good health.

This chain uses TRBV5-6 with TRBJ1-5; 7 bases agree with TRBD1. From germline, CDR1 is SGHDT and CDR2 YYEEEE. V gave up 2 bases and J gave up 6 bases; unmatched junction bases: 2. The CDR3 extends over 13 amino acids. The CDR3 DNA sequence: TGTGCCAGCAGCTTCAGGGGGAGTCAGCCCCAGCATTTT. Translated: CASSFRGSQPQHF.

V usage is TRBV5-1 and J usage is TRBJ1-1; D remains unclear. This CDR3 spans 14 amino acids. Germline V lookup: CDR1 SGHRS, CDR2 YFSETQ. Trimming shortened V by 0 bases and J by 2 bases, and 8 bases separated the two germline ends. CDR3 loop: CASSLERANTEAFF. CDR3 nucleotides: TGCGCCAGCAGCTTGGAAAGGGCTAACACTGAAGCTTTCTTT.

This chain uses TRBV15 with TRBJ2-7; D might be TRBD2 (6 bases). The CDR3 runs to 15 residues. Trimming cost V 7 bases and J 5 bases, with 21 bases left between them. CDR1 is LNHNV and CDR2 is YYDKDF in the germline V gene (reference sequence). The CDR3 bases are TGTGCCACCACCCCAGGAGGGCTTCTATTGGACGAGCAGTACTTC. It encodes CATTPGGLLLDEQYF.

This clone has just one count. This chain uses TRBV2 with TRBJ1-1, with 7 nucleotides matching TRBD1. V lost 4 bases and J lost 6; bases outside the gene matches: 2. The CDR3 runs to 12 residues. CDR1 is SNHLY, CDR2 FYNNEI, per germline. CDR3 amino acids: CASSGQGAEAFF. CDR3 sequence (DNA): TGTGCCAGCAGTGGACAGGGCGCTGAAGCTTTCTTT.